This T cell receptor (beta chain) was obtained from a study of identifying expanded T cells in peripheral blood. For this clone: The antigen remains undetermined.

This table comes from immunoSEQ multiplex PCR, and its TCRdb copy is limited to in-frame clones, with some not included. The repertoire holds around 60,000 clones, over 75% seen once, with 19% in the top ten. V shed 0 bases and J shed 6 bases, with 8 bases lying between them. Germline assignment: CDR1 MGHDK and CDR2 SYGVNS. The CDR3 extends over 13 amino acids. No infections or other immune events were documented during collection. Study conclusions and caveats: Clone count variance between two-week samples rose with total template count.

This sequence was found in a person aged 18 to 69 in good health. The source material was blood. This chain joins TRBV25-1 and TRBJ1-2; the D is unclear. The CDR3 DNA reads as TGTGCCAGCAGTGAATACGGGGTGAATGGCTACACCTTC. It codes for CASSEYGVNGYTF.